The 11 T cell receptor beta chains in this list originate from one sample, sequenced in a study of early T cells in non-severe SARS-CoV-2 infection. TCRdb independently ran MiXCR on the 5' RACE reads; one entry per CDR3 protein. Here the sample spans approximately 45,000 distinct CDR3 sequences, about 7% being singletons. Sequencing input: whole blood. The receptors shown here come from an adult who was a healthcare worker with PCR-confirmed SARS-CoV-2 infection or an uninfected control (not recorded which).

This clonotype came up a few times. The genes are TRBV10-3 and TRBJ1-2; 8 nucleotides line up with TRBD1. CDR3 length: 15 residues. Germline V gene sequence: CDR1 ENHRY, CDR2 SYGVKD. J gave up 1 base and V 4 bases, and 5 bases lay outside the gene matches. The CDR3 coding sequence is TGTGCCATCAGTGCTGGACAGGGAGTTAACTATGGCTACACCTTC. Protein product: CAISAGQGVNYGYTF.

In this sample, this clonotype turned up a few times. V usage is TRBV7-9 and J usage is TRBJ2-3; 8 nucleotides align to TRBD2. The CDR3 totals 16 residues. CDR1 and CDR2 (germline): SEHNR, FQNEAQ (reference sequence). With 3 bases clipped from V and 2 bases from J, the junction kept 7 bases outside the gene matches. The CDR3 DNA sequence: TGTGCCAGCAGCTTCCCCCAGCGGGAGTACACAGATACGCAGTATTTT. Amino acid sequence: CASSFPQREYTDTQYF. The full variable domain, its missing parts supplied by reference TRBV7-9 and TRBJ2-3, is DTGVSQNPRHKITKRGQNVTFRCDPISEHNRLYWYRQTLGQGPEFLTYFQNEAQLEKSRLLSDRFSAERPKGSFSTLEIQRTEQGDSAMYLCASSFPQREYTDTQYFGPGTRLTVL.

CDR3 in DNA: TGTGCCAGCAGCCCCGGGACAGGGGGCGCCCCTAACTATGGCTACACCTTC. The encoded protein is CASSPGTGGAPNYGYTF. This chain uses TRBV12-3 or TRBV12-4 with TRBJ1-2, with 12 positions matching TRBD1. V was pared by 6 bases and J by 0 bases, with 8 bases of the junction left unmatched. The CDR3 spans 17 residues.

V usage is TRBV10-3 and J usage is TRBJ2-7, with TRBD1 identical over 11 bases. Germline CDR1 reads ENHRY; CDR2 reads SYGVKD. V gave up 6 bases and J gave up 5 bases; unmatched junction bases: 6. The CDR3 has 14 residues. The CDR3 nucleotides are TGTGCCATCAGCCGGACAGGGGGCGGGAACGAGCAGTACTTC. Its translation is CAISRTGGGNEQYF.

This clonotype was picked up many times. The chain is built from TRBV7-6 and TRBJ2-7; TRBD2 aligns across 12 bases. The CDR3 runs 16 residues. The V segment lost 3 bases and the J segment 2 bases; nucleotides outside the gene matches: 5. The germline gives CDR1 SGHVS, CDR2 FNYEAQ. CDR3 sequence (DNA): TGTGCCAGCAGCTTCAGGACTAGCGGGGTTCCCTACGAGCAGTACTTC. The encoded protein is CASSFRTSGVPYEQYF.

As concerns this clonotype: A much more abundant neighbour one base away suggests this may be a read error. This chain links TRBV7-2 with TRBJ2-7, with TRBD2 as a possible D gene (5 bases). CDR3 length: 14 residues. Germline V gene sequence: CDR1 SGHTA, CDR2 FQGNSA. V gave up 2 bases and J gave up 3 bases, with 11 bases separating them. CDR3 bases: TGTGCCAGCAGCTTAATTAGCGACATCTACGAGCAGTACTTC. It is translated as CASSLISDIYEQYF.

The chain employs TRBV11-2 and TRBJ2-2; tentatively, D is TRBD1 (6 bases). Germline CDR1 SGHAT, CDR2 FQNNGV. Trimming took off 3 bases at V and 4 bases at J, with 9 bases between the two ends. CDR3 length: 14 residues. In DNA form, the CDR3 reads TGTGCCAGCAGCTTCGCACAGGGCACCGGGGAGCTGTTTTTT. This gives the protein CASSFAQGTGELFF.

The CDR3 bases are TGTGCCAGCTCACCACCGAAGGGGAACGAGCAGTACTTC. Its protein is CASSPPKGNEQYF. The chain is built from TRBV18 and TRBJ2-7, with D possibly matching TRBD1 (5 bases). Trimming left V 0 bases short and J 5 bases short, with 8 bases between. This CDR3 is built from 13 residues. Germline-derived CDR1 and CDR2 are KGHSH and LQKENI.

The chain combines TRBV6-5 with TRBJ1-6; unclear D gene. With 6 bases removed from V and 4 bases from J, the gap between germline ends came to 4 bases. The germline V gene encodes CDR1 MNHEY and CDR2 SVGAGI. This CDR3 region has 12 residues. The CDR3, as DNA: TGTGCCAGCAGGGTGTATAATTCACCCCTCCACTTT. Translation gives CASRVYNSPLHF.

This clonotype was seen ten or more times. The chain combines TRBV11-2 with TRBJ2-6; the D gene is possibly TRBD1 (6 bases). Trimming stripped 0 bases from V and 12 bases from J, with 15 bases between. From germline, CDR1 is SGHAT and CDR2 FQNNGV. The CDR3 covers 15 residues. The CDR3 sequence is CASSLDLTGIGVLTF. The DNA of the CDR3 is TGTGCCAGCAGCTTAGACCTGACAGGTATAGGCGTCCTGACTTTC. Full variable domain (rest looked up from reference TRBV11-2 and TRBJ2-6): EAGVAQSPRYKIIEKRQSVAFWCNPISGHATLYWYQQILGQGPKLLIQFQNNGVVDDSQLPKDRFSAERLKGVDSTLKIQPAKLEDSAVYLCASSLDLTGIGVLTFGAGSRLTVL.

The chain has TRBV7-9 and TRBJ1-5; D gene ambiguous. This CDR3 spans 15 amino acids. Between the trimmed V and J ends, which lost 1 base and 0 bases, there was a span of 7 bases. Germline values: CDR1 SEHNR, CDR2 FQNEAQ (reference sequence). The DNA of the CDR3 is TGTGCCAGCAGCTTAGTGGGCAGTAGCAATCAGCCCCAGCATTTT. The encoded protein is CASSLVGSSNQPQHF.